One sample yielded the 27 T cell receptor beta chains listed below, sequenced in a study of blood T cell repertoires in COVID-19. TCRdb keeps only in-frame clones here, not all; method: immunoSEQ multiplex PCR. The sample includes 180,000 or so clones, approximately 86% of them seen just once. The sample was peripheral blood. These receptors all come from a woman aged 50 to 60 with acute or convalescent COVID-19.

This clone was recorded once. The CDR3 is CASSLIPSAVSYEQYF. In DNA, the CDR3 is TGTGCCAGCAGTTTAATCCCTAGTGCCGTATCCTACGAGCAGTACTTC. The gene calls are TRBV27 and TRBJ2-7; D gene unclear. Trimming pared 2 bases from V and 1 base from J, leaving 15 bases between. This CDR3 spans 16 amino acids. Germline assignment: CDR1 MNHEY and CDR2 SMNVEV (reference sequence).

This rearrangement joins TRBV21-1 to TRBJ1-5. TRBV21-1 constitutes a pseudogene. This CDR3 is 11 amino acids long. The CDR3 is CAYSGDQPQHF. Here the CDR3 DNA reads TGTGCCTACTCGGGAGATCAGCCCCAGCATTTT.

The chain is built from TRBV9 and TRBJ1-3; the D gene is possibly TRBD1 (6 bases). CDR1 is SGDLS, CDR2 YYNGEE, per germline. Trimming removed 0 bases from V and 1 base from J, with 11 bases in between. CDR3 length equals 16 residues. DNA for the CDR3: TGTGCCAGCAGCGTAGCCCCTGGGACATCTGGAAACACCATATATTTT. Translating it yields CASSVAPGTSGNTIYF.

The chain combines TRBV19 with TRBJ1-5; D unclear. This CDR3 region has 12 residues. Trimming took 8 bases from V and 7 from J, leaving 12 bases between them. The germline V gene has CDR1 LNHDA and CDR2 SQIVND (reference sequence). DNA of the CDR3: TGTGCCAGTGGAGGACTGGGGCAGCCCCAGCATTTT. This gives the protein CASGGLGQPQHF.

This clone has just one count. The CDR3 nucleotides read TGTGCCAGCACTCTCGGCAATCAGCCCCAGCATTTT. Encoded protein: CASTLGNQPQHF. This chain uses TRBV12-3 or TRBV12-4 with TRBJ1-5; D uncertain. Trimming stripped 7 bases from V and 2 bases from J, with 6 bases between. This CDR3 spans 12 amino acids.

The chain is built from TRBV11-3 and TRBJ1-3; D call uncertain. Trimming took 2 bases from V and 0 from J, leaving 8 bases between them. Looked up from germline, CDR1 is SGHNT and CDR2 is YENEEA. The CDR3 covers 15 residues. CDR3 region: CASSLFGSSGNTIYF. The CDR3 DNA sequence: TGTGCCAGCAGCTTATTTGGGAGCTCTGGAAACACCATATATTTT.

The genes are TRBV5-1 and TRBJ1-5; 10 nucleotides align to TRBD1. With V trimmed by 4 bases and J by 5 bases, 6 bases remained unmatched. Per germline, CDR1 SGHRS and CDR2 YFSETQ. The CDR3 is 15 amino acids. The CDR3 here is CASSIGTGEYQPQHF. The CDR3 coding sequence is TGCGCCAGCAGCATAGGGACAGGGGAATATCAGCCCCAGCATTTT.

The J gene is TRBJ1-1, the V gene TRBV29-1, with 8 bases matching TRBD1. The germline gives CDR1 SQVTM, CDR2 ANQGSEA. V shed 3 bases, J shed 1 base, and the junction held 4 bases outside the gene matches. The CDR3 totals 14 residues. CDR3 protein: CSVDTDRANTEAFF. CDR3 DNA sequence: TGCAGCGTTGATACGGACAGGGCGAACACTGAAGCTTTCTTT.

This chain links TRBV27 with TRBJ1-2; 8 bases are shared with TRBD1. The CDR3 length is 16 residues. V was clipped by 5 bases and J by 4 bases; unmatched bases: 12. CDR1 is MNHEY, CDR2 SMNVEV, per germline (reference sequence). The CDR3 DNA follows: TGTGCCAGCAGTCCCAGACAGGGGACGTCCTCCTATGGCTACACCTTC. This codes for CASSPRQGTSSYGYTF.

The CDR3 region is CASSRKGGGTYEQYF. The CDR3 DNA reads TGTGCCAGCAGTAGAAAGGGGGGAGGGACCTACGAGCAGTACTTC. The chain has TRBV6-6 and TRBJ2-7, with D tentatively TRBD2 (7 bases). This CDR3 has 15 residues. Per germline, CDR1 MNHNY and CDR2 SVGAGI (reference sequence). V lost 5 bases to trimming and J lost 2 bases, with 16 bases between them.

The chain links TRBV5-1 to TRBJ1-2; D gene ambiguous. The ends were cut back, 2 bases at V and 8 bases at J, with 13 bases in the middle. The CDR3 runs 13 residues. Germline CDR1 reads SGHRS; CDR2 reads YFSETQ. CDR3 nucleotide sequence: TGCGCCAGCAGCTTCGAGGGTGTGGAGGGCTACACCTTC. As protein: CASSFEGVEGYTF.

The CDR3 sequence: CASSLETGKTYEQYF. The DNA for the CDR3 is TGTGCCAGCAGCTTGGAAACAGGGAAGACCTACGAGCAGTACTTC. The V gene is TRBV5-6, the J gene TRBJ2-7; tentative D call: TRBD1 (6 bases). Germline lookup yields CDR1 SGHDT and CDR2 YYEEEE. V lost 0 bases, J lost 2 bases, and 12 bases lay in between. This CDR3 is 15 amino acids long.

This chain connects TRBV5-1 to TRBJ2-2; no reliable D call. Germline loops: CDR1 SGHRS, CDR2 YFSETQ. The V and J ends lost 2 bases and 2 bases respectively, with 16 bases between them. The CDR3 has 17 amino acids. This CDR3 reads CASSLWVAGRNTGELFF. In nucleotides, the CDR3 is TGCGCCAGCAGCTTATGGGTGGCAGGCCGCAACACCGGGGAGCTGTTTTTT.

The chain has TRBV4-3 and TRBJ2-7; no reliable D call. The length of the CDR3 is 14 residues. Germline V gene data show CDR1 as LGHNA and CDR2 as YSLEER. V lost 1 base and J lost 0, with 7 bases in between. The CDR3 region has the DNA TGCGCCAGCAGCCAAGGATTCAGCTCCTACGAGCAGTACTTC. This translates into CASSQGFSSYEQYF.

The CDR3 spells CASSPPGRASGYTF. CDR3 sequence (DNA): TGTGCCAGCTCACCACCCGGCAGGGCCAGTGGCTACACCTTC. V and J are TRBV18 and TRBJ1-2, with TRBD1 as a possible D gene (5 bases). Per the germline V gene, CDR1 is KGHSH and CDR2 is LQKENI. This CDR3 has 14 amino acids. V lost 0 bases and J lost 7, with 12 bases in between.

This chain joins TRBV7-9 and TRBJ1-1; the D is unclear. From germline, CDR1 is SEHNR and CDR2 FQNEAQ (reference sequence). Trimming stripped 1 base from V and 8 bases from J, with 11 bases between. The CDR3 loop spans 13 amino acids. For the CDR3, the DNA is TGTGCCAGCAGCTTAGATTCCGGGTTCGAAGCTTTCTTT. Translating it yields CASSLDSGFEAFF.

On this clone: At the DNA level, this CDR3 is encoded by other sequences in the same sample as well. The chain uses TRBV3-1 (or the pseudogene TRBV3-2) and TRBJ2-5; 8 nucleotides agree with TRBD2. The CDR3 is made up of 17 amino acids. Germline V CDR1 and CDR2: LGHDT, YNNKEL (reference sequence). Germline trimming cut 0 bases from V and 3 bases from J; bases unmatched to any gene: 9. CDR3 sequence: CASSQDIGGGQEETQYF. In DNA, the CDR3 is TGTGCCAGCAGCCAAGATATCGGGGGGGGGCAGGAAGAGACCCAGTACTTC.

The CDR3 nucleotides read TGTGCCTGGAGTGTACAACAGCTGAACACTGAAGCTTTCTTT. Its protein product is CAWSVQQLNTEAFF. The chain links TRBV30 to TRBJ1-1, with unresolved D. The V and J ends lost 0 bases and 0 bases respectively, with 8 bases between them. The germline gives CDR1 GTSNPN, CDR2 SVGIG (reference sequence). There are 14 residues in the CDR3.

The chain has TRBV27 and TRBJ2-5; 12 nucleotides align to TRBD2. V lost 6 bases to trimming and J lost 5 bases; unmatched junction nucleotides: 10. The CDR3 sequence is 16 residues long. Germline-derived CDR1 and CDR2 are MNHEY and SMNVEV (reference sequence). The CDR3 nucleotides read TGTGCCAGCAGGAAGGAACGACTAGCGGGGGTTGAGACCCAGTACTTC. Its translation is CASRKERLAGVETQYF.

The chain combines TRBV6-5 with TRBJ2-1; tentatively, D is TRBD2 (5 bases). Germline V gene lookup returns CDR1 MNHEY and CDR2 SVGAGI. With 2 bases removed from V and 5 bases from J, the gap between germline ends came to 13 bases. This CDR3 is built from 15 residues. CDR3 sequence: CASSYEGLAHNEQFF. The DNA for the CDR3 is TGTGCCAGCAGTTACGAGGGCCTGGCTCACAATGAGCAGTTCTTC.

Note on this clone: Other DNA sequences of this sample code for an identical CDR3. This chain connects TRBV5-1 to TRBJ2-7; 13 nucleotides line up with TRBD2. The germline CDR1 and CDR2 sequences are SGHRS and YFSETQ. The CDR3 extends over 14 amino acids. V gave up 0 bases and J gave up 7 bases; unmatched junction bases: 1. This CDR3 is CASSLGLAGGEQYF. CDR3 DNA: TGCGCCAGCAGCTTGGGACTAGCGGGAGGTGAGCAGTACTTC. The whole variable domain, filled in from reference TRBV5-1 and TRBJ2-7, reads KAGVTQTPRYLIKTRGQQVTLSCSPISGHRSVSWYQQTPGQGLQFLFEYFSETQRNKGNFPGRFSGRQFSNSRSEMNVSTLELGDSALYLCASSLGLAGGEQYFGPGTRLTVT.

The chain is built from TRBV7-6 and TRBJ2-5, with 10 nucleotides matching TRBD2. The CDR3 is 15 residues long. Trimming removed 2 bases from V and 5 bases from J; junction bases left unmatched: 5. Germline CDR1 SGHVS, CDR2 FNYEAQ. CDR3 nucleotide sequence: TGTGCCAGCAGCTTAAGCGGGGGGGCCAGGGAGACCCAGTACTTC. Its translation: CASSLSGGARETQYF.

This clone was seen once. The chain joins TRBV5-8 to TRBJ2-1; D is unclear. Germline values: CDR1 SGHTS, CDR2 YDEGEE. CDR3 size: 16 residues. The ends were cut back, 0 bases at V and 1 base at J, with 11 bases in the middle. The CDR3 nucleotides read TGTGCCAGCAGCTTGGACGCCGGGTCTTCCTACAATGAGCAGTTCTTC. Translated, it gives CASSLDAGSSYNEQFF.

The genes are TRBV19 and TRBJ1-3; tentative D call: TRBD1 (6 bases). Germline-derived CDR1 and CDR2 are LNHDA and SQIVND (reference sequence). V was shortened by 6 bases and J by 7 bases, with 16 bases between the two germline ends. This CDR3 has 14 amino acids. This chain's CDR3 is CASSPGQKKNTIYF. The CDR3, as DNA: TGTGCCAGTAGCCCGGGACAAAAAAAGAACACCATATATTTT.

A word on this clone: Other DNA sequences of this sample code for an identical CDR3. The chain recombines TRBV20-1 with TRBJ1-1; no clear D gene. From germline, CDR1 is DFQATT and CDR2 SNEGSKA (reference sequence). This CDR3 spans 11 amino acids. The V end lost 5 bases, the J end lost 1 base, and 5 bases lay between the germline ends. CDR3 coding DNA: TGCAGTGCTTCAGGGAACACTGAAGCTTTCTTT. Protein product: CSASGNTEAFF.

The rearrangement uses TRBV19 and TRBJ2-6, with D possibly being TRBD1 (7 bases). The CDR3 loop spans 15 amino acids. The V gene's germline CDR1 is LNHDA and CDR2 SQIVND (reference sequence). Trimming cost V 6 bases and J 4 bases, with 13 bases left between them. Written as DNA, the CDR3 is TGTGCCAGTAGAACAGGGGAGGCCGGGGCCAACGTCCTGACTTTC. This gives the protein CASRTGEAGANVLTF.

The chain links TRBV6-2 or TRBV6-3 to TRBJ1-6; the D is unclear. Trimming stripped 5 bases from V and 7 bases from J, with 9 bases between. Germline assignment: CDR1 MNHEY and CDR2 SVGEGT. The CDR3 has 13 residues. The CDR3 loop is CASSDGGNSPLHF. CDR3 bases: TGTGCCAGCAGTGACGGAGGGAATTCACCCCTCCACTTT.